Below, 12 T cell receptor beta chains from the same sample are listed, as sequenced in a study of shared clonotypes between healthy human individuals. Repertoires were generated with immunoSEQ multiplex PCR, while TCRdb's copy carries only in-frame clones and drops some. The table records millions of clones, 85% to 95% of them present only once. Naive CD8 populations comprised CD45RO-negative cells positively selected for CCR7, excluding terminally differentiated effector memory CD45RA+ cells. Source material: naive CD8+ T cells from PBMCs. All receptors come from a man between 18 and 35 years old in good health. Some clones in this sample may be carry-over from other donors' samples.

The chain links TRBV21-1 to TRBJ2-2; TRBD2, the D gene given by the table, was not confirmed from the DNA. TRBV21-1 is marked as a pseudogene. The CDR3 has 17 amino acids. The DNA of the CDR3 is TGTGCCAGCAGCAAAGTCGGACGAGCGGGATCCACCGGGGAGCTGTTTTTT. Translating it yields CASSKVGRAGSTGELFF.

The rearrangement links TRBV10-3 to TRBJ1-2; the D is unclear. The V gene's germline CDR1 is ENHRY and CDR2 SYGVKD. Trimming shortened V by 0 bases and J by 8 bases, and 13 bases separated the two germline ends. This CDR3 has 14 residues. This chain's CDR3 is CAISESIQPVGYTF. The CDR3 region has the DNA TGTGCCATCAGTGAGTCGATCCAGCCCGTCGGCTACACCTTC.

To note about this clone: The same CDR3 is also encoded by other DNA sequences in this sample. The V call is TRBV4-1, the J call TRBJ2-7; TRBD2 matches 8 bases. Trimming at V came to 0 bases and at J to 2 bases, leaving 3 bases not matched to a gene. The CDR3 sequence is 15 residues long. Germline CDR1 and CDR2: MGHRA and YSYEKL. In DNA form, the CDR3 reads TGCGCCAGCAGCCAAGATCCGGGACTAGCCTACGAGCAGTACTTC. As protein: CASSQDPGLAYEQYF.

The CDR3 DNA reads as TGTGCCAGCAGTGAATTAGTGGATACGCAGTATTTT. Translation: CASSELVDTQYF. The rearrangement uses TRBV25-1 and TRBJ2-3; D uncertain. CDR1 is MGHDK, CDR2 SYGVNS, per germline. The CDR3 contains 12 residues. V lost 1 base and J lost 6, with 5 bases in between. Combining the CDR3 with reference TRBV25-1 and TRBJ2-3 gives the whole variable domain EADIYQTPRYLVIGTGKKITLECSQTMGHDKMYWYQQDPGMELHLIHYSYGVNSTEKGDLSSESTVSRIRTEHFPLTLESARPSHTSQYLCASSELVDTQYFGPGTRLTVL.

The V and J genes are TRBV28 and TRBJ1-5, with D possibly TRBD1 on 5 matching bases. CDR1 is MDHEN and CDR2 is SYDVKM in the germline V gene. This CDR3 contains 14 residues. V dropped 4 bases and J dropped 7 bases, with 14 bases sitting between them. CDR3 sequence: CASSSQGSGQPQHF. The CDR3 region has the DNA TGTGCCAGCAGTTCCCAGGGAAGCGGGCAGCCCCAGCATTTT.

J is TRBJ2-3 and V is TRBV2; TRBD1 agrees at 7 bases. The germline V gene encodes CDR1 SNHLY and CDR2 FYNNEI. V shed 6 bases, J shed 2 bases, and the junction held 5 bases outside the gene matches. The CDR3 sequence is 14 residues long. CDR3 in amino acids: CASSLDRTTDTQYF. DNA of the CDR3: TGTGCCAGCAGCTTGGACAGGACCACAGATACGCAGTATTTT.

The rearrangement joins TRBV10-2 to TRBJ2-3; 9 bases map to TRBD2. This CDR3 is built from 15 residues. Trimming at V came to 2 bases and at J to 3 bases, leaving 3 bases not matched to a gene. CDR1 WSHSY and CDR2 SAAADI come from the germline V gene. CDR3 amino acids: CASSEEREVTDTQYF. DNA of the CDR3: TGCGCCAGCAGTGAGGAGCGGGAGGTAACAGATACGCAGTATTTT.

In its sample, this clone was seen once. This sequence joins TRBV4-1 and TRBJ2-5, with D perhaps TRBD2 (6 bases). V was clipped by 0 bases and J by 1 base, with 15 bases between them. Germline loops: CDR1 MGHRA, CDR2 YSYEKL. The CDR3 has 17 residues. The DNA of the CDR3 is TGCGCCAGCAGCCAAGAAGGTCATAGGAGGGGCCAAGAGACCCAGTACTTC. Translating gives CASSQEGHRRGQETQYF.

With regard to this clone: In the same sample, other DNA sequences code for this CDR3. The chain employs TRBV27 and TRBJ2-4, with 10 bases aligning to TRBD2. The germline gives CDR1 MNHEY, CDR2 SMNVEV (reference sequence). This CDR3 region has 16 residues. J lost 0 bases, V lost 5 bases, and 4 bases had no gene match. In nucleotides, the CDR3 is TGTGCCAGCAGTCTACTAGCGGGGTTAGCCAAAAACATTCAGTACTTC. Translation gives CASSLLAGLAKNIQYF.

This clone was seen a handful of times. This chain joins TRBV27 and TRBJ1-2; 8 positions match TRBD1. The CDR3 covers 15 residues. Looked up from germline, CDR1 is MNHEY and CDR2 is SMNVEV (reference sequence). Germline trimming cut 5 bases from V and 7 bases from J; bases unmatched to any gene: 12. CDR3 residues: CASSGIRGQSPGYTF. The CDR3 region has the DNA TGTGCCAGCAGTGGGATCAGGGGGCAATCGCCTGGCTACACCTTC.

This clone was picked up a small number of times. The chain uses TRBV7-9 and TRBJ1-1; TRBD1 is a possible D gene (6 bases). Deletions cut 5 bases from V and 1 base from J, with 14 bases between. Germline V gene sequence: CDR1 SEHNR, CDR2 FQNEAQ (reference sequence). The CDR3 is 15 residues long. The CDR3 nucleotides are TGTGCCAGCAGCGGACTTCCACAGGGGAACACTGAAGCTTTCTTT. Protein: CASSGLPQGNTEAFF.

Worth noting for this clone: Other DNA sequences in the sample encode the same CDR3. This chain connects TRBV27 to TRBJ2-1, with 13 bases aligning to TRBD2. Germline V gene data show CDR1 as MNHEY and CDR2 as SMNVEV (reference sequence). J was trimmed by 8 bases and V by 6 bases; bases with no gene match: 4. The CDR3 loop spans 14 amino acids. The CDR3 sequence: CASSQGLAGDEQFF. The CDR3 coding sequence is TGTGCCAGCAGCCAAGGACTAGCGGGAGATGAGCAGTTCTTC.